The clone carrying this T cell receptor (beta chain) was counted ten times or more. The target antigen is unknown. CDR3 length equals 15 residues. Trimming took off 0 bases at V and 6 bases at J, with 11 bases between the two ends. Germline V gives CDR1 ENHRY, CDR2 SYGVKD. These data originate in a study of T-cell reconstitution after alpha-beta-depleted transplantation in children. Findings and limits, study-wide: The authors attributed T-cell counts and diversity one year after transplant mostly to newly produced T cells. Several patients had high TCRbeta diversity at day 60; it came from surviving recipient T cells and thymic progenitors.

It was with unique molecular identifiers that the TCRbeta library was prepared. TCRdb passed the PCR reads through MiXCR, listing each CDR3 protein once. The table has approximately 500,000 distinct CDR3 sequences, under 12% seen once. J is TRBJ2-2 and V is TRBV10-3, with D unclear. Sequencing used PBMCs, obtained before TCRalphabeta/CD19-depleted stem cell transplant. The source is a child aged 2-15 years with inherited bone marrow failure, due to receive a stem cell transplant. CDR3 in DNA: TGTGCCATCAGTGAGTCGACCCCTAAAGCCGGGGAGCTGTTTTTT. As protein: CAISESTPKAGELFF.